The sequence of this TCR beta chain was determined in a study of cytomegalovirus exposure and HLA in healthy donors. CDR3 length: 13 amino acids. Germline lookup yields CDR1 SNHLY and CDR2 FYNNEI. V lost 6 bases and J lost 1; bases outside the gene matches: 3. The PCR ran on 60 Vbeta and 13 Jbeta primers. This table comes from immunoSEQ multiplex PCR, and its TCRdb copy is limited to in-frame clones, with some not included. The table records 150,000 to 250,000 clones, about four fifths of them present only once. J is TRBJ2-7 and V is TRBV2, with 7 bases lining up with TRBD1. The TCR comes from a boy between 2 and 10 years old in good health and CMV-seronegative. Sequenced: PBMCs. The CDR3 protein is CASRGQQSYEQYF. Written as DNA, the CDR3 is TGTGCCAGCAGGGGACAGCAATCCTACGAGCAGTACTTC.